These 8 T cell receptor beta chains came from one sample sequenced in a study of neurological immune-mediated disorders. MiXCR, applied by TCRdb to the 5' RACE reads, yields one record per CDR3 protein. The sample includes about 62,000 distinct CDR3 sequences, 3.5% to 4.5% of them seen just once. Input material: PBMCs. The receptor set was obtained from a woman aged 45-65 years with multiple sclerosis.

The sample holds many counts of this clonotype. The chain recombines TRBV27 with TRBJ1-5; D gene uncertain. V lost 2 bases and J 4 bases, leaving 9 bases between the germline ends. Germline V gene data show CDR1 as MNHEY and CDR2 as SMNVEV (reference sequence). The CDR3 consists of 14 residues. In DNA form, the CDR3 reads TGTGCCAGCAGTTTACGGCCTGGGAATCAGCCCCAGCATTTT. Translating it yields CASSLRPGNQPQHF.

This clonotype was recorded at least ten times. The CDR3 DNA is TGCAGTGCTTCCGGACAGGGAATAAGTTTTTTT. Its protein product is CSASGQGISFF. The chain employs TRBV20-1 and TRBJ1-4; TRBD1 aligns across 8 bases. The length of the CDR3 is 11 residues. Per germline, CDR1 DFQATT and CDR2 SNEGSKA (reference sequence). The J segment lost 17 bases and the V segment lost 5 bases, leaving 10 bases of the junction unmatched.

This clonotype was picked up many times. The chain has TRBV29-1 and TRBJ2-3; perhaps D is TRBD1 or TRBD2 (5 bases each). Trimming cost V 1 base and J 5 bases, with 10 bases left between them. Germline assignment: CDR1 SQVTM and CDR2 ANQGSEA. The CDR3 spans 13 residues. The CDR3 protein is CSVEARGGDTQYF. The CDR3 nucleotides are TGCAGCGTTGAAGCGCGTGGGGGAGATACGCAGTATTTT.

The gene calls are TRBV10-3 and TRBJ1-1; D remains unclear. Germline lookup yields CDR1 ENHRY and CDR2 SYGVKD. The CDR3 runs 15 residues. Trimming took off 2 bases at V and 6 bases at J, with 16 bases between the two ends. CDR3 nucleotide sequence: TGTGCCATCAGTGAGGAGCCGGGCCACAACGCTGAAGCTTTCTTT. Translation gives CAISEEPGHNAEAFF.

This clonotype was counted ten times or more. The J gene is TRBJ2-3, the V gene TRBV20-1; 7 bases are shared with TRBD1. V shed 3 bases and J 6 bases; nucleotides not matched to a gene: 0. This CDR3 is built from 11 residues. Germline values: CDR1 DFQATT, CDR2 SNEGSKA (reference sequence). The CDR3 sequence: CSASRGDTQYF. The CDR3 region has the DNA TGCAGTGCTAGCAGGGGGGATACGCAGTATTTT.

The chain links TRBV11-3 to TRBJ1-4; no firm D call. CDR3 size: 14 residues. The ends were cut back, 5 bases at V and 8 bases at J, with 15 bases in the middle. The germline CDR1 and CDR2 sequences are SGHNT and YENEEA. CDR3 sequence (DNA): TGTGCCAGCAGCAAAGTGGCCTCGGGGGAAAAACTGTTTTTT. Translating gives CASSKVASGEKLFF.

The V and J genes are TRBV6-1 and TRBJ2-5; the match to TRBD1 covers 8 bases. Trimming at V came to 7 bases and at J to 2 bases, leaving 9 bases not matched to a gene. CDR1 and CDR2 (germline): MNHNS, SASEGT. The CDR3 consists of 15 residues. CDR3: CASNITGGVQETQYF. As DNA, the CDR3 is TGTGCCAGCAACATCACAGGGGGAGTTCAAGAGACCCAGTACTTC.

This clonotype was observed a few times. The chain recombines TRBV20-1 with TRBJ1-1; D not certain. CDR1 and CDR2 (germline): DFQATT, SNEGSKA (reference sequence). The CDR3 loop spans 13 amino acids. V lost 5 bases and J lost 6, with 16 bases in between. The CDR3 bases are TGCAGTGCTCCTCCTTACACACGTCCTGAAGCTTTCTTT. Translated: CSAPPYTRPEAFF.